This T cell receptor beta chain was documented in a study of blood T cell repertoires in COVID-19. Across the study: Sample material is recorded as cDNA or gDNA derived from T cells, B-cell-depleted T cells, or PBMCs.

The CDR3 extends over 14 amino acids. CDR1 and CDR2 (germline): SGHDN, FVKESK. V shed 0 bases and J shed 8 bases, with 13 bases lying between them. TCRdb's copy holds only in-frame clones and misses some; the assay was immunoSEQ multiplex PCR. This sample yields a few hundred thousand clones, of which approximately 90% are seen a single time; over 1.5% belongs to the top ten. Self-reported history from a screening survey and questionnaire set each donor's cohort. Recovered status applied to Cohort 3 donors who had two consecutive negative PCRs. It also applied to those with clearance or with symptom resolution.

The V and J genes are TRBV14 and TRBJ1-2; TRBD1 is a possible D gene (6 bases). Source material: PBMCs or T cells enriched from blood (not recorded which). This TCR was recovered from a woman aged 40 to 50 who had recovered from COVID-19. CDR3 DNA sequence: TGTGCCAGCAGCCAAGATCTTCCGGGGGGCGGCTACACCTTC. Its translation: CASSQDLPGGGYTF.